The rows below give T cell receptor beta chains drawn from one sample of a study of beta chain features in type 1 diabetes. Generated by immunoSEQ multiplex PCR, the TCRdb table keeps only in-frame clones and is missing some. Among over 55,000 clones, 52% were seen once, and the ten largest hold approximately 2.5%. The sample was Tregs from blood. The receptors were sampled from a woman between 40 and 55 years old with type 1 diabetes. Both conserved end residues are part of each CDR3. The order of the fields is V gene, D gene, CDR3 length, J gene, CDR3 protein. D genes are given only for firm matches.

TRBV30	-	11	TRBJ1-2	CAFQGMGGYTF
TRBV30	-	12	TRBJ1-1	CAWSPMNTEAFF
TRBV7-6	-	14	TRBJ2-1	CASSGDSWMHEQFF
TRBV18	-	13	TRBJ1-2	CASSPGSVFGYTF
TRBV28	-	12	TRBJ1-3	CASSSLGNTIYF
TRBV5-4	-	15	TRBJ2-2	CASSSGRLRGGELFF
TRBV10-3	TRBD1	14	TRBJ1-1	CAISGTGWNTEAFF
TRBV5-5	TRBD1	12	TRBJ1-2	CASSVGQFGYTF
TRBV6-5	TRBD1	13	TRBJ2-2	CASSTGVVGELFF
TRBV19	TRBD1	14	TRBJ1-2	CASLSDRSPYGYTF
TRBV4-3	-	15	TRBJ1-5	CAPPSRIYSNQPQHF
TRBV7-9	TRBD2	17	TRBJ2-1	CASSSPRLAGGLNEQFF
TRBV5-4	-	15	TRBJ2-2	CASSSGWANTGELFF
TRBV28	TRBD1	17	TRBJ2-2	CASSLIGTGVGTGELFF
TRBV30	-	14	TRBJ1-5	CAWSTVKADQPQHF
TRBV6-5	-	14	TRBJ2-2	CASLRGPNTGELFF
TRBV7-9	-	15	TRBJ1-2	CASSLAEATNYGYTF
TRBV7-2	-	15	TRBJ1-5	CASSFGTLGYQPQHF
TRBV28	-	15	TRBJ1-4	CASSTSTGIGEKLFF
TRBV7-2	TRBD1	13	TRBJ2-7	CASRPNRGSEQYF
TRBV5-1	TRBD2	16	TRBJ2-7	CASSSPTAGGLGEQYF
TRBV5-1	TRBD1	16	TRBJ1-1	CASSRGQGAGNTEAFF
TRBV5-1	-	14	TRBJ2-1	CASSRLTSYNEQFF
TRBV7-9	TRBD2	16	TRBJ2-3	CASSQGLAVETDTQYF
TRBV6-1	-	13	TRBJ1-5	CASNLYSNQPQHF
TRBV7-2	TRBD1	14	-	CASSPRQGSYEQYF
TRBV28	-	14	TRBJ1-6	CATTRSGWYSPLHF
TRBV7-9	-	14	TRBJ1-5	CASSRRGGNQPQHF
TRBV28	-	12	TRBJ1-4	CASLGGNEKLFF
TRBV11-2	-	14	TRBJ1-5	CASSIDGENQPQHF
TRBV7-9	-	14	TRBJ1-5	CASSLDGQGQPQHF
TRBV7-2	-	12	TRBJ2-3	CASSPVTDTQYF
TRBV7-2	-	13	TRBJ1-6	CASSLTGGSPLHF
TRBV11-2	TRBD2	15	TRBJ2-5	CASSWTRWARETQYF
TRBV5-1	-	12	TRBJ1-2	CASSQQATGYTF
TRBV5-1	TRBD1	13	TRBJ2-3	CASSITGEGTQYF
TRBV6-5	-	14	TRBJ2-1	CASGTLSSYNEQFF
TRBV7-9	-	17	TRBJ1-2	CASSLIKGTSLGHGYTF
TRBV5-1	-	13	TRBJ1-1	CASSFFLNTEAFF
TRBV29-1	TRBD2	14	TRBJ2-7	CSVGTSGKRREQYF
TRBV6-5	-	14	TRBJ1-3	CATRRSQTRNTIYF
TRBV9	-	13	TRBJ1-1	CASSVDGNTEAFF
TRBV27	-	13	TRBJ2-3	CASSLSWPDTQYF
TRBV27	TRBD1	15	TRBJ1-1	CASSSPRQGSTEAFF
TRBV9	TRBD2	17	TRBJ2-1	CASSVALGGSSYNEQFF